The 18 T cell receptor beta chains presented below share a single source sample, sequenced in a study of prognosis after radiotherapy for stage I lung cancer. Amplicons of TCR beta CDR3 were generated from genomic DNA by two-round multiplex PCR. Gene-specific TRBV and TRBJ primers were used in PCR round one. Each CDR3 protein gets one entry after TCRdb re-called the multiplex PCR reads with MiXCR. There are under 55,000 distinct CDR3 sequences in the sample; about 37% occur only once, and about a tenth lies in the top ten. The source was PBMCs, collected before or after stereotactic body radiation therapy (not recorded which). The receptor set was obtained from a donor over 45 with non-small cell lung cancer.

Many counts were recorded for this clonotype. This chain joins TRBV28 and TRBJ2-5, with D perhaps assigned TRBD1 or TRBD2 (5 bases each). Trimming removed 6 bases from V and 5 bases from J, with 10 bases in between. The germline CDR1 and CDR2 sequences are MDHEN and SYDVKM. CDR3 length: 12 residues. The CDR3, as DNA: TGTGCCAGCAGGGGGGATGGGGAGACCCAGTACTTC. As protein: CASRGDGETQYF.

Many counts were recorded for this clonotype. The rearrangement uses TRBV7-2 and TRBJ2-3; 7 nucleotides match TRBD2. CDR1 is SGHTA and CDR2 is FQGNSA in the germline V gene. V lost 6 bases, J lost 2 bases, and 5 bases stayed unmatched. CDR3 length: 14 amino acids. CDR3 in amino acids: CASRSGDYTDTQYF. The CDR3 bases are TGTGCCAGCAGATCTGGGGACTACACAGATACGCAGTATTTT.

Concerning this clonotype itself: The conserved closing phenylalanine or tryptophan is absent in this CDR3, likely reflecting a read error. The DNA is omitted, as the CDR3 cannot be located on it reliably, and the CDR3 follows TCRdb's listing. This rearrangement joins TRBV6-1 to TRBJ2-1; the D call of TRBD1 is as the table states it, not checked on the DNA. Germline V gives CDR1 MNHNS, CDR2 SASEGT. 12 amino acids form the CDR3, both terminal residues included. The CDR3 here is CAIARVGDRKAV.

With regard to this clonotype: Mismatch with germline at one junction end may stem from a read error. The CDR3 sequence: CASSLVGGQGHRERFF. CDR3 bases: TGCGCCAGCAGCTTGGTTGGCGGACAGGGACATCGGGAGCGGTTCTTC. The chain links TRBV5-1 to TRBJ2-1; 8 bases align to TRBD1. The CDR3 spans 16 residues. From germline, CDR1 is SGHRS and CDR2 YFSETQ.

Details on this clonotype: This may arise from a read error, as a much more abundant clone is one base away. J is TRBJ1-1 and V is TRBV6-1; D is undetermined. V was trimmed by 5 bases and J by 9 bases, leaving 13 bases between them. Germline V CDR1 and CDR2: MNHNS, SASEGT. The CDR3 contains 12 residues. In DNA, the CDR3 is TGTGCCAGCAGTCTAGACACACGGAAAGCTTTCTTT. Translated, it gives CASSLDTRKAFF.

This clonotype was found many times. CDR3 nucleotides: TGTGCCAGCGCTAAGAACACTGAAGCTTTCTTT. Translation: CASAKNTEAFF. This chain uses TRBV25-1 with TRBJ1-1; D gene unclear. Trimming cost V 8 bases and J 1 base, with 5 bases left between them. Per germline, CDR1 MGHDK and CDR2 SYGVNS. This CDR3 is built from 11 residues.

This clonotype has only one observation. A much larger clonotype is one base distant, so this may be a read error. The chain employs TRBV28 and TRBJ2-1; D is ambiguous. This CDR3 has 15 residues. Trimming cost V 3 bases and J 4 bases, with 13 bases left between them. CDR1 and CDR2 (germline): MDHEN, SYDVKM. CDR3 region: CASSLVATAYNEQFF. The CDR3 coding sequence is TGTGCCAGCAGTTTGGTGGCTACAGCTTACAATGAGCAGTTCTTC.

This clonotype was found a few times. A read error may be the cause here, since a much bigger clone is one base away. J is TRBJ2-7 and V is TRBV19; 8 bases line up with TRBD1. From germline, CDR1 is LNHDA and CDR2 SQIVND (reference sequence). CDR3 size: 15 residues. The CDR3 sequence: CTSSIKRQGWREQYF. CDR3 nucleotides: TGTACCAGTAGTATTAAGAGACAGGGGTGGCGAGAGCAGTACTTC. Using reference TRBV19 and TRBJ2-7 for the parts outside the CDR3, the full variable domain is DGGITQSPKYLFRKEGQNVTLSCEQNLNHDAMYWYRQDPGQGLRLIYYSQIVNDFQKGDIAEGYSVSREKKESFPLTVTSAQKNPTAFYLCTSSIKRQGWREQYFGPGTRLTVT.

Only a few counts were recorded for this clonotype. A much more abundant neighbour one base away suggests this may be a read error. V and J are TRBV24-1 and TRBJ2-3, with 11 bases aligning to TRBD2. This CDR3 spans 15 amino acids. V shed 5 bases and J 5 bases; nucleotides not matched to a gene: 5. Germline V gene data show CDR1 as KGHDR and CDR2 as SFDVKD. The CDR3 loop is CATSVTSGSGDTQYF. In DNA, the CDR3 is TGTGCCACCAGTGTCACTAGCGGGAGTGGAGATACGCAGTATTTT.

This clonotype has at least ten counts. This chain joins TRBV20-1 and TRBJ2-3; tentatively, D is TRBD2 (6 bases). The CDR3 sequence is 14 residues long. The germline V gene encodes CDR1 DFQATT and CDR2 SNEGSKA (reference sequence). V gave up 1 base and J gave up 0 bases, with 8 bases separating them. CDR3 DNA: TGCAGTGCTAGAGGGACTACCAGCACAGATACGCAGTATTTT. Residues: CSARGTTSTDTQYF.

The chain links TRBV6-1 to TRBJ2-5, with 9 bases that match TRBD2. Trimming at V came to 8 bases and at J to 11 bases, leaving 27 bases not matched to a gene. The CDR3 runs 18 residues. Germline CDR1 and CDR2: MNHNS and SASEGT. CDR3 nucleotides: TGTGCCAGCTCCTTCCGGGAGGGTAGCGGGAGCTTCGGGGAGAAGCAGTACTTC. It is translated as CASSFREGSGSFGEKQYF.

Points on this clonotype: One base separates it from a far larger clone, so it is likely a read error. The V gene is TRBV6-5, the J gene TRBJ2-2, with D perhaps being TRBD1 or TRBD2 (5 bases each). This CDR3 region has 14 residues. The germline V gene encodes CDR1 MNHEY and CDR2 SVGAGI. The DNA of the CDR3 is TGTGCCATCAGTTACTGGGACAACACCGGGGAGCTGTTTTTT. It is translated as CAISYWDNTGELFF.

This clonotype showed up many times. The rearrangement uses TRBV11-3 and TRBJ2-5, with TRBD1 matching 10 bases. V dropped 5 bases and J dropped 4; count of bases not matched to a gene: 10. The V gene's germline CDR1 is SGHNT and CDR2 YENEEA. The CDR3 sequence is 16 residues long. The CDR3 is CASSVGTGVRGETQYF. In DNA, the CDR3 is TGTGCCAGCAGCGTCGGGACAGGGGTTAGAGGAGAGACCCAGTACTTC.

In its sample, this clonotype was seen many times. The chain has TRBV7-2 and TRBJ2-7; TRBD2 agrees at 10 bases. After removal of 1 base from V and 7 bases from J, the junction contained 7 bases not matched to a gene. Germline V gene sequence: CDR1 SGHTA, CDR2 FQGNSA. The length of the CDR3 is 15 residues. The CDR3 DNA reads TGTGCCAGCAGCTTAGGACTAGCGGGTACACGAGAGCAGTACTTC. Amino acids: CASSLGLAGTREQYF.

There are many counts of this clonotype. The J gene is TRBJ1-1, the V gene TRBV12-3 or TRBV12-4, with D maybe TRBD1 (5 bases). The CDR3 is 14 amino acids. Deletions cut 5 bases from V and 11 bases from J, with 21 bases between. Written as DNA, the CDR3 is TGTGCCAGCAGTCCCGGGACCCCCAAGCCGAGTGCTTTCTTT. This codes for CASSPGTPKPSAFF.

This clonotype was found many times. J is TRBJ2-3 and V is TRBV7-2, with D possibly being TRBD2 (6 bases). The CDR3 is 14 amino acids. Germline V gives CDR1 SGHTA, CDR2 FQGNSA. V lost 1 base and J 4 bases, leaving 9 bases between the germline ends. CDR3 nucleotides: TGTGCCAGCAGCTTAGTGGGGGGTCCAGATACGCAGTATTTT. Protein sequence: CASSLVGGPDTQYF.

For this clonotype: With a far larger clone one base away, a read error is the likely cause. Here the CDR3 reads CASGTVNTEAFF. The CDR3 nucleotides are TGTGCCTCCGGGACAGTGAACACTGAAGCTTTCTTT. This sequence joins TRBV6-2 or TRBV6-3 and TRBJ1-1, with TRBD1 matching over 7 bases. This CDR3 has 12 residues. V was pared by 11 bases and J by 0 bases, with 3 bases of the junction left unmatched. Looked up from germline, CDR1 is MNHEY and CDR2 is SVGEGT.

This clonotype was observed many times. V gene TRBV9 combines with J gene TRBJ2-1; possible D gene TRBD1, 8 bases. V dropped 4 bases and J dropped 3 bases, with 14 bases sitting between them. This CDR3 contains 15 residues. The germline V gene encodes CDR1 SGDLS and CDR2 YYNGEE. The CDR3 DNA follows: TGTGCCAGCAGCACAGGGGGGGGCTTCTACAATGAGCAGTTCTTC. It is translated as CASSTGGGFYNEQFF.